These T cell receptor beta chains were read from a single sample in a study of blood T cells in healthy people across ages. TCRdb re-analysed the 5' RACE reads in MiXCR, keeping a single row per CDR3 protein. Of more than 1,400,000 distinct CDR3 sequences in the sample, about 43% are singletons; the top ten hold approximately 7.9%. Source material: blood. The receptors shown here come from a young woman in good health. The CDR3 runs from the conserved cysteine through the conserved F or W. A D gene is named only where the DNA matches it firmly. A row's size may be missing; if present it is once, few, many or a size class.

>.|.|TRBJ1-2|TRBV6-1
TGTGCCAGCACGGTGTTGGATGGCTACACCTTC
CASTVLDGYTF
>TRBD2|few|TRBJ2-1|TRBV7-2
TGTGCCAGCAGCTCCACTGTTGGAGCGGGGGCGGGGCAGTTCTTC
CASSSTVGAGAGQFF
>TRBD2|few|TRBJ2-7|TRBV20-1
TGCAGTGCTCCCTGGACTAGCGCCTACGAGCAGTACTTC
CSAPWTSAYEQYF
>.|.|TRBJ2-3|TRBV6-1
TGTGCCAGCAGTGAAGCGACGGGGTCGCCTAGCACAGATACGCAGTATTTT
CASSEATGSPSTDTQYF
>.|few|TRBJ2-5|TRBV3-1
TGTGCCAGCAGCCAAGATCCATCGGGGGAGGAGACCCAGTACTTC
CASSQDPSGEETQYF
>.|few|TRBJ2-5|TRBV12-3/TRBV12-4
TGTGCCAGCAGTTTTTACAGCCAGGAGACCCAGTACTTC
CASSFYSQETQYF
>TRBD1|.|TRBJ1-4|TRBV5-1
TGCGCCAGCAGTCTCCACCCCTCGACAGGGGGTAATGAAAAACTGTTTTTT
CASSLHPSTGGNEKLFF
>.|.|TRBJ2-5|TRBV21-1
TGTGCCAGCAGCAAAGCTAGGACCACCAATGAGCAGTACTTC
CASSKARTTNEQYF
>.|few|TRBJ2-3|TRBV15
TGTGCCACCAGCAGAGTCGCAGATACGCAGTATTTT
CATSRVADTQYF
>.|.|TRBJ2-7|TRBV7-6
TGTGCCAGCGGCTTAGGCGACGGACAGTCCGCCTACGAGCAGTACTTC
CASGLGDGQSAYEQYF
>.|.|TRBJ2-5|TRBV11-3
TGTGCCAGCAGCACTAGTCTCCATAGCGGCAAGTACTTC
CASSTSLHSGKYF
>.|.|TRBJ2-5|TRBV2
TGTGCCAGCAGTGAACTGGTAGCGACCCAGTACTTC
CASSELVATQYF
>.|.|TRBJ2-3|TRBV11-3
TGTGCCAGCAGCTTAGCAGAACGAGATACGCAGTATTTT
CASSLAERDTQYF
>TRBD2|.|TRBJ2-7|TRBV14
TGTGCCAGCAGCCAAGATAAGGCTAGCGGGCGGAACGAGCAGTACTTC
CASSQDKASGRNEQYF
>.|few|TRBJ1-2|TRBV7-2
TGTGCCAGCACTCCGGCGGGAAACTATGGCTACACCTTC
CASTPAGNYGYTF
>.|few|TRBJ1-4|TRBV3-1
TGTGCCAGCAGCCGCTCCGGGACAAATGATGAAAAACTGTTTTTT
CASSRSGTNDEKLFF
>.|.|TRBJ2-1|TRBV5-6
TGTGCCAGCAGCAAGAGATCATGGTCCCCGTTCTACGAGCAGTTCTTC
CASSKRSWSPFYEQFF
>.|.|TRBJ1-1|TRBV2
TGTGCCAGCAAAATGGGAGAGGGAAACACTGAAGCTTTCTTT
CASKMGEGNTEAFF
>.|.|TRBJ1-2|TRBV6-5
TGTGCCAGCAGTTACGCCCACGGGGATTGGACCTATGGCTACACCTTC
CASSYAHGDWTYGYTF
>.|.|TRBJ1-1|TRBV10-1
TGCGCCAGCAGTGAGGCAAACACTGAAGCTTTCTTT
CASSEANTEAFF
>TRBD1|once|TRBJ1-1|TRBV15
TGTGCCACCAGCGTCGCGACAGGGGGCATTTCGGCTTTCTTT
CATSVATGGISAFF
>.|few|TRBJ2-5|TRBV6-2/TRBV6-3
TGTGCCAGCACCCTTGTGGGAGGCCGGGAGACCCAGTACTTC
CASTLVGGRETQYF
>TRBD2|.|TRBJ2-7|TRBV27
TGTGCCAGCAGTGTACTAGCGGGGGTGAGCTCCTACAATGAGCAGTACTTC
CASSVLAGVSSYNEQYF
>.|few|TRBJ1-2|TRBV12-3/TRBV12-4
TGTGCCAGCAGTTTCACGGCAACAGGAGGCTACACCTTC
CASSFTATGGYTF
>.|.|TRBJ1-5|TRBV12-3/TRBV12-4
TGTGCCAGCAGACCCGACAGCGGCAATCAGCCCCAGCATTTT
CASRPDSGNQPQHF
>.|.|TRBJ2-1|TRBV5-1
TGCGCCAGCAGCGGGTCGGAACTGAATGAGCAGTTCTTC
CASSGSELNEQFF
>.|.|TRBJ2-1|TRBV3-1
TGTGCCAGCAGCCCTAGCCGCTATGAGCAGTTCTTC
CASSPSRYEQFF
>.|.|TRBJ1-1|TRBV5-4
TGTGCCAGCAGCTTGAAGGGGACTGAAATGAACACTGAAGCTTTCTTT
CASSLKGTEMNTEAFF
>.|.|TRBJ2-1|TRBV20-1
TGCAGTGCCACCCGACTAGTGTGGTCGCTGGATGAGCAGTTCTTC
CSATRLVWSLDEQFF
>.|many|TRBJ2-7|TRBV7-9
TGTGCCAGCAGCTTAGCGGCGGACTCCTACGAGCAGTACTTC
CASSLAADSYEQYF
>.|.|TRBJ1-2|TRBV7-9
TGTGCCAGCAGCGCATCGGGGGCTAACTATGGCTACACCTTC
CASSASGANYGYTF
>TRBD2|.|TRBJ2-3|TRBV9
TGTGCCAGCAGCGTAGATCTAGCGGGGGGCACAGATACGCAGTATTTT
CASSVDLAGGTDTQYF
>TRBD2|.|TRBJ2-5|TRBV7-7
TGTGCTAGCAGTCCCGGGGGGGGCGCGTTGGGTGAGACCCAGTACTTC
CASSPGGGALGETQYF
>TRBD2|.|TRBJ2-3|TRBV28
TGTGCCAGCGTCAGCGGGGGGGTTTTACGGGCGCAGTATTTT
CASVSGGVLRAQYF
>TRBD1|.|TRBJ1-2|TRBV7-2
TGTGCCAGCAGCCCTGGGACAGGTCCTTGCTATGGCTACACCTTC
CASSPGTGPCYGYTF
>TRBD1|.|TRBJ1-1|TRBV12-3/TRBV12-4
TGTGCCAGCAGTCAGGACAGGGTGGCTGAAGCTTTCTTT
CASSQDRVAEAFF
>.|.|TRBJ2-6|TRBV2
TGTGCCAGCAGAAGTTCTGCTGGGGCCAACGTCCTGACTTTC
CASRSSAGANVLTF
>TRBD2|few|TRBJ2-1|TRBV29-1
TGCAGCGTTGCTCCCGGACTAGCGGGAAGGGATGAGCAGTTCTTC
CSVAPGLAGRDEQFF
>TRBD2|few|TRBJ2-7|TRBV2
TGTGCCAGCAGTGAAGGTGGGGGCGGGAGGCCTTCCTACGAGCAGTACTTC
CASSEGGGGRPSYEQYF
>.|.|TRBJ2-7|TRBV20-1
TGCAGTGCTGACGGCTCGGGACACAGTAGCTACGAGCAGTACTTC
CSADGSGHSSYEQYF
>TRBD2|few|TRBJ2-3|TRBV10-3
TGTGCCATCAGTGGCACACTAGCGGGGGGAGATACGCAGTATTTT
CAISGTLAGGDTQYF
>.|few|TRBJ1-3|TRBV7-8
TGCGCCAGCAGCTTGGCAGGGTCCGGAAACACCATATATTTT
CASSLAGSGNTIYF
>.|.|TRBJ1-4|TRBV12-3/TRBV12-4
TGTGCCAGGTTTACAGGGAAGGCTAATGAAAAACTGTTTTTT
CARFTGKANEKLFF
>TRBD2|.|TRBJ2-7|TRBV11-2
TGTGCCAGCAGCTTACGCCTAGCGGGGCAATCCTACGAGCAGTACTTC
CASSLRLAGQSYEQYF
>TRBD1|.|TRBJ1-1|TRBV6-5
TGTGCCAGCACCATATACCCGGGACAGGGAGAAGCTTTCTTT
CASTIYPGQGEAFF
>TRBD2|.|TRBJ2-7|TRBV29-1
TGCAGCGCCCGTTCATTCCCGAGAGGACTAGCGGGAGCATACGAGCAGTACTTC
CSARSFPRGLAGAYEQYF
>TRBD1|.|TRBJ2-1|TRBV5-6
TGTGCCAGCAGCTTGGTGGACAGGGATAACAATGAGCAGTTCTTC
CASSLVDRDNNEQFF
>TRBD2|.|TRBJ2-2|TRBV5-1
TGCGCCAGCAGCCCAATACTAGCGGGGGGGCCGAACGGGGAGCTGTTTTTT
CASSPILAGGPNGELFF
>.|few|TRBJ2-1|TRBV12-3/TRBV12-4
TGTGCCAGCAGCCCTATTGCGTACAATGAGCAGTTCTTC
CASSPIAYNEQFF
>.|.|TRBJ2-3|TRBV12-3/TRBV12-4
TGTGCCAGCAAGTCCAGGGTTAGCGAGGATACGCAGTATTTT
CASKSRVSEDTQYF
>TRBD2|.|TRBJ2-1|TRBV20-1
TGCAGTGCTCCCCCTAGCGGGAGATCGGATGAGCAGTTCTTC
CSAPPSGRSDEQFF
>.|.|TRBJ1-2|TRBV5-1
TGCGCCAGCAGCTTAGTGGGATATGGAGGCTACACCTTC
CASSLVGYGGYTF